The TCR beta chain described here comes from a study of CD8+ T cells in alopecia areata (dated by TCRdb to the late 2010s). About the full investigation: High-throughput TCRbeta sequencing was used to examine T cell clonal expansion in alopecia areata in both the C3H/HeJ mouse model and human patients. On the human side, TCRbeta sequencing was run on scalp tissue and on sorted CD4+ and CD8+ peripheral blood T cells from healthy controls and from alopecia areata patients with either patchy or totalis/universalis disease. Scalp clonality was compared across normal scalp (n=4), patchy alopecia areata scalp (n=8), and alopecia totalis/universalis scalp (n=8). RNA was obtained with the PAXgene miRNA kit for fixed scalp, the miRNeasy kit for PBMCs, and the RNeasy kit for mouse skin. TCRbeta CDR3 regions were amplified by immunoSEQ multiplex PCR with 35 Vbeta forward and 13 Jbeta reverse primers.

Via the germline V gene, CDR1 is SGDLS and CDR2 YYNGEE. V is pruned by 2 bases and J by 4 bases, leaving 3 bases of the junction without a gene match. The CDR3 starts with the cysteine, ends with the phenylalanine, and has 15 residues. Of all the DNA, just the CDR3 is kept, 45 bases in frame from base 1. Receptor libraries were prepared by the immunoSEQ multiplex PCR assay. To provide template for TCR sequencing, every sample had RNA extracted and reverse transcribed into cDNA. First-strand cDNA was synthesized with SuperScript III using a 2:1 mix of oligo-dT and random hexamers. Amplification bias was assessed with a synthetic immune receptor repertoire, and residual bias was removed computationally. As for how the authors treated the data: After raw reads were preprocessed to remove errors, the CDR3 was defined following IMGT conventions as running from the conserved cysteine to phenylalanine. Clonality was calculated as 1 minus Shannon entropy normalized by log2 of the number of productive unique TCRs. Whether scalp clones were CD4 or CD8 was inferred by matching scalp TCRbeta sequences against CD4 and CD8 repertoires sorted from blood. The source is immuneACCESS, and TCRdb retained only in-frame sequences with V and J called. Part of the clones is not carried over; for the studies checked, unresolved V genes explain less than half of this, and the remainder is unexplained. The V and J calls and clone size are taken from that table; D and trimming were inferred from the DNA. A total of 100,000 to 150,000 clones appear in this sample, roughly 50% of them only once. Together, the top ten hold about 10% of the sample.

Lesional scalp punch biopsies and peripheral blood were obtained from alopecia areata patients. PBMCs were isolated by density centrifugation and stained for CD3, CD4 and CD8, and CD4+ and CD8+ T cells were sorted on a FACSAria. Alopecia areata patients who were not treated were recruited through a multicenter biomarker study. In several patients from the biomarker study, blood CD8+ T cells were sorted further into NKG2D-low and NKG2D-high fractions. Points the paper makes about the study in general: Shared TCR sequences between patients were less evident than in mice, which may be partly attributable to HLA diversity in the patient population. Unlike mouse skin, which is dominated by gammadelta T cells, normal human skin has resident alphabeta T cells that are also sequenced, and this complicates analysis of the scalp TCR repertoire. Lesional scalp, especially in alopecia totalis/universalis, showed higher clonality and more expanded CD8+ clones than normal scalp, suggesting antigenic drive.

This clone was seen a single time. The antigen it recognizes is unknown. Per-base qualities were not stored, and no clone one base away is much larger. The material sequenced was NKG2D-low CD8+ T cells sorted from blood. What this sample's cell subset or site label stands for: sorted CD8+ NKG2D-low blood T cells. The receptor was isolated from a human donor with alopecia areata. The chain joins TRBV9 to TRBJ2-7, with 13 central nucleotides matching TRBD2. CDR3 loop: CASSVGTSGTYEQYF. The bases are TGTGCCAGCAGCGTGGGGACTAGCGGGACGTACGAGCAGTACTTC.